The 7 T cell receptor beta chains given below trace back to one sample, sequenced in a study of graft-versus-host responses after intestinal transplantation (dated by TCRdb to the early 2020s). Library construction relied on the immunoSEQ multiplex PCR assay. As stored in TCRdb, this immuneACCESS dataset retains in-frame rearrangements with V and J assigned. A fraction of the clones does not appear; measured against another copy, unresolved V genes explain less than half of the discrepancy, and the remainder lacks a known reason. The sample table shows over 100,000 clones, and about 95% are seen once. The top ten constitute over 2.5% of the sample. These receptors have no known antigen. The time point label, as the study defines it: cells obtained before transplantation from donor or recipient. This specimen was unstimulated CD8+ T cells sorted from spleen or lymph node cells, taken before intestinal transplant. The receptors originated from a human donor who received an intestinal transplant.

This chain joins TRBV30 and TRBJ2-3, with D uncertain. The CDR3 spans 13 residues. The V gene's germline CDR1 is GTSNPN and CDR2 SVGIG (reference sequence). Trimming left V 0 bases short and J 4 bases short, with 8 bases between. The CDR3 DNA reads TGTGCCTGGAGTGTGATGGGCCCAGATACGCAGTATTTT. It is translated as CAWSVMGPDTQYF.

The rearrangement uses TRBV11-2 and TRBJ2-7, with TRBD1 identical over 9 bases. The germline CDR1 and CDR2 sequences are SGHAT and FQNNGV. Germline trimming cut 4 bases from V and 2 bases from J; bases unmatched to any gene: 0. The CDR3 runs to 13 residues. CDR3 in DNA: TGTGCCAGCAGCTGGGACAGGGCCTACGAGCAGTACTTC. It yields the protein CASSWDRAYEQYF. Combining the CDR3 with reference TRBV11-2 and TRBJ2-7 gives the whole variable domain EAGVAQSPRYKIIEKRQSVAFWCNPISGHATLYWYQQILGQGPKLLIQFQNNGVVDDSQLPKDRFSAERLKGVDSTLKIQPAKLEDSAVYLCASSWDRAYEQYFGPGTRLTVT.

This chain links TRBV6-5 with TRBJ1-4; 8 positions match TRBD1. The CDR3 covers 15 residues. V gave up 2 bases and J gave up 4 bases; unmatched junction bases: 3. Germline CDR1 and CDR2: MNHEY and SVGAGI. The DNA of the CDR3 is TGTGCCAGCAGTTACCGGGACAGGCTTAATGAAAAACTGTTTTTT. Amino acid sequence: CASSYRDRLNEKLFF.

This chain joins TRBV6-1 and TRBJ1-5; D remains unclear. V lost 10 bases to trimming and J lost 0 bases, with 13 bases between them. The CDR3 is 14 residues long. CDR1 is MNHNS, CDR2 SASEGT, per germline. CDR3 bases: TGTGCCATTTCCGGGGTCTTTAGCAATCAGCCCCAGCATTTT. Amino acids: CAISGVFSNQPQHF.

This rearrangement joins TRBV19 to TRBJ2-1; tentative D call: TRBD2 (5 bases). V was pared by 3 bases and J by 2 bases, with 11 bases between. Germline V gene data show CDR1 as LNHDA and CDR2 as SQIVND (reference sequence). This CDR3 contains 15 residues. The CDR3 sequence: CASSIWTGPYNEQFF. The CDR3 DNA follows: TGTGCCAGTAGTATCTGGACTGGCCCCTACAATGAGCAGTTCTTC.

The rearrangement joins TRBV7-8 to TRBJ2-7, with TRBD2 as a possible D gene (6 bases). Germline CDR1 SGHVS, CDR2 FQNEAQ. The CDR3 sequence is 15 residues long. The V end lost 2 bases, the J end lost 6 bases, and 17 bases lay between the germline ends. In nucleotides, the CDR3 is TGTGCCAGCAGCTTACGCGGGGTCCGGCCGCTCGAGCAGTACTTC. It specifies CASSLRGVRPLEQYF.

The rearrangement links TRBV28 to TRBJ1-5; D unclear. CDR1 is MDHEN, CDR2 SYDVKM, per germline. The CDR3 is 14 amino acids. Trimming took 8 bases from V and 5 from J, leaving 16 bases between them. CDR3 region: CASLTPPSDQPQHF. The CDR3, as DNA: TGTGCCAGCTTAACCCCGCCCTCGGATCAGCCCCAGCATTTT.